Listed below are T cell receptor beta chains from one sample, sequenced in a study of beta chain features in type 1 diabetes. TCRdb's copy holds only in-frame clones and misses some; the assay was immunoSEQ multiplex PCR. This repertoire shows hundreds of thousands of clones, 30% found once; its top ten account for about 0.065%. Sequencing was performed on naive CD4+ T cells from blood. All receptors derive from a man between 18 and 35 years old in good health. Both conserved end residues are trimmed from each CDR3.

v_call cdr3_aa
TRBV5-1 ASSRTVLATNEKLF
TRBV4-3 ASSQAAGTGVSGTGELF
TRBV5-1 ASSLGILAGELF
TRBV9 ASSVVPSRDTQY
TRBV29-1 SATQTVNTEAF
TRBV4-1 ASSQDLVAGENYEQY
TRBV6-5 ASRRSGWSYEQY
TRBV30 AWNSRNTGELF
TRBV4-2 ASSHTAGTSVPYEQY
TRBV30 AWRGQGSNYGYT
TRBV2 ATGRDRGQETQY
TRBV6-5 ASSYREGYGYT
TRBV29-1 SVASGPGTQY
TRBV10-3 AIRETSGISYEQY
TRBV7-2 ASSLGGSNYGYT
TRBV6-6 ASSDLTDQETQY
TRBV9 ASSPRDYRYEQY
TRBV28 ASSTRFRVPSTDTQY
TRBV11-2 ASSPSRGTQY
TRBV4-1 ASSQSMGNEQF
TRBV25-1 ASSPRASTEAF
TRBV30 AWSRNGIVREQF
TRBV28 ASSFSPYEQY
TRBV6-1 ASSETGAETQY
TRBV28 ASRVGADTQY
TRBV4-2 ASSRGLAGAGETQY
TRBV7-2 ASSLVDLGEQF
TRBV20-1 SARSGGEQY
TRBV13 AGSRGIGNEQF
TRBV5-1 ASSFPGVEETQY
TRBV29-1 SVEQAGANTGELF
TRBV7-7 ASSLGPNNEQF
TRBV5-6 ASSFRDGNTEAF
TRBV9 ASSARPDRGETQY
TRBV30 AWAVGTMHQPQH
TRBV30 AWRLSNQPQH
TRBV5-4 ASSLASSYEQY
TRBV18 ASSGLAGNNEQF
TRBV9 ASTDSGGNEQY
TRBV7-2 ASSLRISGAYNEQF
TRBV5-1 ASNLGAYGANVLT
TRBV2 ASSEALAGYT
TRBV5-1 ASSERLAGYNEQF
TRBV4-2 ASSQQGSYNEQF
TRBV10-3 AISAGITGKNIQY
TRBV9 ASSVDQGTSGSWDTQY
TRBV7-8 ASSFEQGSSYEQY
TRBV30 AWSVHSQETQY
TRBV28 ASSLLRGRAEKETQY
TRBV27 ASRGSGANVLT
TRBV7-6 ASSLGQGGNEQF
TRBV28 ASDEDRGADTQY
TRBV5-4 ASSLAPAQETQY
TRBV10-3 AIKGHQRADTQY
TRBV29-1 SVEGTGVQLTQY
TRBV9 ASSVAPGGNEQF
TRBV18 ASSPWTGGETQY
TRBV7-3 ASSYSSRDPNTGELF
TRBV5-4 ASRDTQSSYEQY
TRBV29-1 SVGVTGRKQY